The sequence of this T cell receptor (beta chain) was determined in a study of T cell repertoires in cytomegalovirus infection. As for the study in general: Indications of both CMV infection and matching HLA type were provided by public TCR beta signatures. Study conclusions and caveats: The ex vivo response showed dominance by HLA-C-restricted CMV-specific TCR beta clonotypes. The cumulative frequency of public TCR beta families distinguished individuals who carried CMV together with the relevant HLA.

A note on this clonotype: Antigen: not known.

CDR1 and CDR2 (germline): MGHRA, YSYEKL. The CDR3 spans 15 residues. J lost 4 bases, V lost 4 bases, and 8 bases had no gene match. Each CDR3 protein gets one entry after TCRdb re-called the reads with MiXCR. The data hold 250,000 to 350,000 distinct CDR3 sequences, with roughly 23% observed a single time. This TCR was recovered from a human donor in good health (CMV status not recorded). Some clones in this sample may be carry-over from other donors' samples. The V call is TRBV4-1, the J call TRBJ2-7, with 9 positions matching TRBD1. Sequencing input: PBMCs. The CDR3 sequence is CASSLRTGEGYEQYF. CDR3 sequence (DNA): TGCGCCAGCAGCCTCCGGACAGGGGAGGGGTACGAGCAGTACTTC.